Listed below are T cell receptor beta chains from one sample, sequenced in a study of regulatory T cells in long-lasting Graves disease. TCRdb itself ran the multiplex PCR reads through MiXCR, one entry per CDR3 protein. Among around 340,000 distinct CDR3 sequences listed, 15% to 20% were seen once. The sample was peripheral blood mononuclear cells (PBMCs), taken when the disease was refractory, from a patient treated with antithyroid drugs. The receptors were sampled from a female donor with Graves disease. CDR3s include the opening cysteine and the closing phenylalanine or tryptophan. Each record gives: J gene, V gene, clone size, D gene, CDR3 DNA, CDR3 protein. The D gene is left open where the match is weak. Rows give clone size only sometimes, using once, few, many, or a class for an expanded clone.

>TRBJ2-5|TRBV20-1|-|-
TGCAGTGCTAGGAAATCGGGACACTTACAAGAGACCCAGTACTTC
CSARKSGHLQETQYF
>TRBJ1-1|TRBV29-1|many|TRBD1
TGCAGCGTTGACTTCGGGACAGGGCGCACTGAAGCTTTCTTT
CSVDFGTGRTEAFF
>TRBJ1-4|TRBV7-9|few|-
TGTGCCAGCAGCTTAAGGAGGTGGTTCGAAGGGTCCGATGAAAAACTGTTTTTT
CASSLRRWFEGSDEKLFF
>TRBJ2-7|TRBV5-1|-|-
TGCGCCAGCAGCTTGGAAAGGGAAGCCTACGAGCAGTACTTC
CASSLEREAYEQYF
>TRBJ2-7|TRBV7-8|many|TRBD1
TGTGCCAGCAGGGGACAGGAACGGAGGAAGCAGTACTTC
CASRGQERRKQYF
>TRBJ1-1|TRBV12-3/TRBV12-4|many|-
TGTGCCAGCAGTTTGAGGGTGCGGATGAACACTGAAGCTTTCTTT
CASSLRVRMNTEAFF
>TRBJ1-2|TRBV29-1|-|TRBD1
TGCAGCGTTGGACAGGGGACGCTTAACTATGGCTACACCTTC
CSVGQGTLNYGYTF
>TRBJ1-5|TRBV20-1|-|-
TGCAGTGCTAGTATTCAGGGGAGCCAGCCCCAGCATTTT
CSASIQGSQPQHF
>TRBJ1-5|TRBV7-2|many|-
TGTGCCAGCAGCCGACAGGCCCGAGGACCCCAGCATTTT
CASSRQARGPQHF
>TRBJ2-1|TRBV10-3|few|-
TGTGCCAGCAGTTACCAGGGGGGCTCCTACAATGAGCAGTTCTTC
CASSYQGGSYNEQFF
>TRBJ1-6|TRBV6-5|many|-
TGTGCCAGCAGTTACTCCGGACGAAGCTATAATTCACCCCTCCACTTT
CASSYSGRSYNSPLHF
>TRBJ1-3|TRBV12-3/TRBV12-4|-|-
TGTGCCAGCAGTTTACGGGGGGGCTCTGGAAACACCATATATTTT
CASSLRGGSGNTIYF
>TRBJ1-3|TRBV18|few|-
TGTGCCAGCTCACCAAGTGGAGTCTCTGGAAACACCATATATTTT
CASSPSGVSGNTIYF
>TRBJ1-1|TRBV20-1|-|-
TGCAGTGCCCCAGGGTTCACTGAAGCCTTCTTT
CSAPGFTEAFF
>TRBJ2-5|TRBV6-1|many|TRBD1
TGTGCCAGCAGCCTCGATGGGACAGTACAAGAGACCCAGTACTTC
CASSLDGTVQETQYF
>TRBJ1-2|TRBV12-3/TRBV12-4|many|TRBD1
TGTGCCAGCAGCTTAGGACAGGTTTATGGCTACACCTTC
CASSLGQVYGYTF
>TRBJ1-2|TRBV7-9|few|-
TGTGCCAGCAGCAGAGGTCTTCCGAACTATGGCTACACCTTC
CASSRGLPNYGYTF
>TRBJ2-5|TRBV29-1|many|-
TGCAGCGGAAAGTTGGGGGGCAAGACCCAGTACTTC
CSGKLGGKTQYF